This T cell receptor beta chain originates from a study of identical twins. This clonotype was seen ten or more times. TCRdb reanalysed the 5' RACE reads using MiXCR and keeps one entry per CDR3 protein. The table records some 690,000 distinct CDR3 sequences, approximately 22% of them present only once. Germline loops: CDR1 LGHNA, CDR2 YSLEER. V was pared by 1 base and J by 3 bases, with 11 bases between. The CDR3 runs to 15 residues. The same sample was also studied in work on T cells expressing NK-cell markers. This second study says: The study found these clonotypes also leading the CD3+CD56-NKG2C+ fraction in a few donors.

The receptor comes from a woman under 30 in good health. Specimen: PBMCs. V usage is TRBV4-3 and J usage is TRBJ2-3; D unresolved. The CDR3, as DNA: TGCGCCAGCAGCCAAGGAAGGAGATTAACAGATACGCAGTATTTT. Amino acids: CASSQGRRLTDTQYF.